These 15 T cell receptor beta chains were sequenced from one sample in a study of T cell responses to AZD1222 COVID-19 vaccine. Clones were read by immunoSEQ multiplex PCR, and TCRdb kept only the in-frame ones, dropping some. The profile shows about 160,000 clones, around 94% of them singletons. The sample here was peripheral blood, taken on day 0 of AZD1222 vaccination. All receptors come from an adult in good health.

The chain employs TRBV11-2 and TRBJ2-7; D perhaps matches TRBD1 (5 bases). V was pared by 4 bases and J by 5 bases, with 15 bases between. This CDR3 is built from 14 residues. Germline lookup yields CDR1 SGHAT and CDR2 FQNNGV. In nucleotides, the CDR3 is TGTGCCAGCAGCTCGTCAGGGCAGACTGACGAGCAGTACGTC. It translates to CASSSSGQTDEQYV.

The chain links TRBV9 to TRBJ1-5; D ambiguous. There are 13 residues in the CDR3. The V gene's germline CDR1 is SGDLS and CDR2 YYNGEE. Trimming removed 0 bases at V and 4 bases at J, with 5 bases between. CDR3 nucleotide sequence: TGTGCCAGCAGCGTAGCAGAAAATCAGCCCCAGCATTTT. Residues: CASSVAENQPQHF. Full variable domain (rest looked up from reference TRBV9 and TRBJ1-5): DSGVTQTPKHLITATGQRVTLRCSPRSGDLSVYWYQQSLDQGLQFLIQYYNGEERAKGNILERFSAQQFPDLHSELNLSSLELGDSALYFCASSVAENQPQHFGDGTRLSIL.

The V and J genes are TRBV6-5 and TRBJ1-1, with D unresolved. In germline, CDR1 is MNHEY, CDR2 SVGAGI. CDR3 length equals 13 residues. V was shortened by 8 bases and J by 6 bases, with 16 bases between the two germline ends. CDR3 DNA: TGTGCCAGCCGGGCGTCCGTTGCTTCTGAAGCTTTCTTT. It encodes CASRASVASEAFF.

The chain recombines TRBV6-6 with TRBJ1-4; TRBD1 might be the D (5 bases). Germline V lookup: CDR1 MNHNY, CDR2 SVGAGI (reference sequence). V lost 0 bases and J lost 8, with 16 bases in between. The CDR3 length is 16 residues. The CDR3 sequence is CASSYSTGGGEEKLFF. The CDR3, as DNA: TGTGCCAGCAGTTACTCGACCGGGGGAGGAGAAGAAAAACTGTTTTTT.

V is TRBV6-4 and J is TRBJ1-1; 7 positions match TRBD1. Germline trimming cut 6 bases from V and 0 bases from J; bases unmatched to any gene: 4. This CDR3 spans 14 amino acids. Germline lookup yields CDR1 MRHNA and CDR2 SNTAGT. CDR3 region: CASSWDSMNTEAFF. The CDR3 bases are TGTGCCAGCAGCTGGGACAGCATGAACACTGAAGCTTTCTTT.

This clone was detected only once. The chain is built from TRBV19 and TRBJ1-5; D perhaps matches TRBD1 (6 bases). CDR1 is LNHDA, CDR2 SQIVND, per germline (reference sequence). This CDR3 has 13 residues. With 7 bases removed from V and 2 bases from J, the gap between germline ends came to 9 bases. The CDR3 DNA follows: TGTGCCAGTAATGGGGGGCGCAATCAGCCCCAGCATTTT. Protein product: CASNGGRNQPQHF.

The chain is built from TRBV19 and TRBJ1-5; D is unresolved. CDR1 and CDR2 (germline): LNHDA, SQIVND (reference sequence). V lost 5 bases and J 0 bases, leaving 11 bases between the germline ends. The CDR3 totals 15 residues. The DNA for the CDR3 is TGTGCCAGTAGTGACTTGGGCCTTAGCAATCAGCCCCAGCATTTT. It specifies CASSDLGLSNQPQHF.

The chain joins TRBV19 to TRBJ2-1; TRBD2 matches 14 bases. This CDR3 has 14 amino acids. J lost 12 bases, V lost 6 bases, and 7 bases had no gene match. CDR1 LNHDA and CDR2 SQIVND come from the germline V gene (reference sequence). CDR3 residues: CASSGTSGGKGQFF. CDR3 DNA: TGTGCCAGTAGCGGGACTAGCGGGGGAAAAGGGCAGTTCTTC. Looking up the rest from reference TRBV19 and TRBJ2-1 gives the full variable domain: DGGITQSPKYLFRKEGQNVTLSCEQNLNHDAMYWYRQDPGQGLRLIYYSQIVNDFQKGDIAEGYSVSREKKESFPLTVTSAQKNPTAFYLCASSGTSGGKGQFFGPGTRLTVL.

In this sample, this clone turned up once. The gene calls are TRBV5-4 and TRBJ2-5, with TRBD2 matching over 11 bases. After removal of 4 bases from V and 0 bases from J, the junction contained 5 bases not matched to a gene. The CDR3 loop spans 16 amino acids. Germline V gene data show CDR1 as SGHNT and CDR2 as YYREEE (reference sequence). The CDR3 here is CASSLIAGGDQETQYF. In nucleotides, the CDR3 is TGTGCCAGCAGCCTTATAGCGGGAGGGGACCAAGAGACCCAGTACTTC.

V usage is TRBV19 and J usage is TRBJ1-1; D remains unclear. V was shortened by 6 bases and J by 5 bases, with 13 bases between the two germline ends. Germline V gene lookup returns CDR1 LNHDA and CDR2 SQIVND (reference sequence). The CDR3 loop spans 13 amino acids. CDR3 protein: CASRVRTDTEAFF. The CDR3 nucleotides read TGTGCCAGTAGGGTTCGGACGGATACTGAAGCTTTCTTT.

The J gene is TRBJ1-1, the V gene TRBV19; D possibly corresponds to TRBD1 (5 bases). Germline CDR1 is LNHDA and CDR2 is SQIVND (reference sequence). V lost 2 bases and J lost 5, with 9 bases in between. The CDR3 sequence is 13 residues long. The CDR3 nucleotides read TGTGCCAGTAGTATATTGGGGGGTACTGAAGCTTTCTTT. Translation: CASSILGGTEAFF. Together with reference TRBV19 and TRBJ1-1, the CDR3 gives the full variable domain: DGGITQSPKYLFRKEGQNVTLSCEQNLNHDAMYWYRQDPGQGLRLIYYSQIVNDFQKGDIAEGYSVSREKKESFPLTVTSAQKNPTAFYLCASSILGGTEAFFGQGTRLTVV.

The V call is TRBV18, the J call TRBJ2-2, with 7 bases identical to TRBD2. Germline V gene sequence: CDR1 KGHSH, CDR2 LQKENI. V gave up 3 bases and J gave up 4 bases; unmatched junction bases: 2. CDR3 size: 14 residues. This chain's CDR3 is CASSPSGGTGELFF. In DNA, the CDR3 is TGTGCCAGCTCACCTTCGGGGGGCACCGGGGAGCTGTTTTTT.

This clone came up once. The genes are TRBV5-6 and TRBJ2-2; 10 positions match TRBD2. V trimming: 5 bases; J trimming: 0 bases; junction bases outside the gene matches: 7. The CDR3 extends over 17 amino acids. Germline CDR1 is SGHDT and CDR2 is YYEEEE. For the CDR3, the DNA is TGTGCCAGCAGGAGACTAGCGGGCACCTCGAACACCGGGGAGCTGTTTTTT. Its translation is CASRRLAGTSNTGELFF.

This clone was recorded once. V is TRBV2 and J is TRBJ1-4; 10 bases agree with TRBD1. The CDR3 has 14 residues. Germline CDR1 SNHLY, CDR2 FYNNEI. J lost 7 bases, V lost 6 bases, and 5 bases had no gene match. The CDR3: CASRGTGVGEKLFF. For the CDR3, the DNA is TGTGCCAGCAGGGGGACAGGGGTGGGTGAAAAACTGTTTTTT.

This rearrangement joins TRBV6-1 to TRBJ2-7; no reliable D call. The CDR3 contains 11 residues. Trimming removed 3 bases at V and 4 bases at J, with 4 bases between. Germline assignment: CDR1 MNHNS and CDR2 SASEGT. The CDR3 loop reads CASSDLYEQYV. CDR3 DNA: TGTGCCAGCAGTGATCTTTACGAGCAGTACGTC.